Listed here are 22 T cell receptor beta chains from one sample, sequenced in a study of CD8+ T cells in alopecia areata. Following RNA extraction, reverse transcription yielded cDNA that acted as the sequencing template. The assay was immunoSEQ multiplex PCR, and TCRdb's table has in-frame clones only and misses some. The repertoire consists of around 150,000 clones, with around three fifths occurring once and the leading ten covering about 14%. The treatment here: oral pan-JAK inhibitor, 5-10 mg twice daily. Sequenced here: CD4+ T cells sorted from blood, sampled at week 24, from a patient treated with tofacitinib. The receptor set was obtained from a human donor with alopecia areata.

V and J are TRBV29-1 and TRBJ1-2, with D perhaps TRBD1 (5 bases). Germline V CDR1 and CDR2: SQVTM, ANQGSEA. The CDR3 is 14 residues long. With 8 bases removed from V and 0 bases from J, the gap between germline ends came to 16 bases. CDR3 coding DNA: TGCAGCACTCTTACCCGGGGGTCTAACTATGGCTACACCTTC. As protein: CSTLTRGSNYGYTF.

On this clone: This CDR3 is also generated by other DNA sequences in the sample. The chain employs TRBV6-5 and TRBJ1-5, with 9 bases fitting TRBD1. The CDR3 runs to 14 residues. V lost 6 bases to trimming and J lost 4 bases; unmatched junction nucleotides: 4. Germline CDR1 is MNHEY and CDR2 is SVGAGI. The CDR3 spells CASSPGTGNQPQHF. As DNA, the CDR3 is TGTGCCAGCAGCCCCGGGACAGGGAATCAGCCCCAGCATTTT.

This chain joins TRBV30 and TRBJ1-1, with a possible D match to TRBD1 (6 bases). The germline V gene encodes CDR1 GTSNPN and CDR2 SVGIG (reference sequence). The germline V and J ends were trimmed by 8 bases and 1 base, with 17 bases remaining between them. The CDR3 sequence is 14 residues long. This CDR3 is CARRLIGGNTEAFF. Written as DNA, the CDR3 is TGTGCCCGAAGATTGATAGGGGGGAACACTGAAGCTTTCTTT.

This clone was detected a few times. V and J are TRBV28 and TRBJ2-3; D not resolved. The V gene's germline CDR1 is MDHEN and CDR2 SYDVKM. This CDR3 is built from 13 residues. V dropped 7 bases and J dropped 4 bases, with 12 bases sitting between them. The CDR3 nucleotides read TGTGCCAGCATCCTACGGCGAGCAGATACGCAGTATTTT. Its translation is CASILRRADTQYF.

The chain couples TRBV29-1 to TRBJ2-6; 9 bases agree with TRBD2. V dropped 4 bases and J dropped 0; count of bases not matched to a gene: 7. Germline CDR1 SQVTM, CDR2 ANQGSEA. The CDR3 loop spans 17 amino acids. The CDR3, as DNA: TGCAGCGTTGCTCTAGCGGGGAGAAGCTCTGGGGCCAACGTCCTGACTTTC. Amino acid sequence: CSVALAGRSSGANVLTF. Combining the CDR3 with reference TRBV29-1 and TRBJ2-6 gives the whole variable domain SAVISQKPSRDICQRGTSLTIQCQVDSQVTMMFWYRQQPGQSLTLIATANQGSEATYESGFVIDKFPISRPNLTFSTLTVSNMSPEDSSIYLCSVALAGRSSGANVLTFGAGSRLTVL.

The chain combines TRBV4-1 with TRBJ2-2; 7 bases are a match to TRBD1. Germline V gene data show CDR1 as MGHRA and CDR2 as YSYEKL. Trimming at V came to 4 bases and at J to 5 bases, leaving 7 bases not matched to a gene. This CDR3 has 15 residues. DNA for the CDR3: TGCGCCAGCAGCCCATGGGACAGCCAAACCGGGGAGCTGTTTTTT. Translating it yields CASSPWDSQTGELFF.

J is TRBJ1-6 and V is TRBV5-1; D is undetermined. Germline V gene lookup returns CDR1 SGHRS and CDR2 YFSETQ. The CDR3 loop spans 16 amino acids. Trimming removed 0 bases from V and 6 bases from J, with 13 bases in between. This CDR3 is CASSLGPSNGNSPLHF. DNA for the CDR3: TGCGCCAGCAGCTTGGGACCGTCTAACGGTAATTCACCCCTCCACTTT.

This clone is medium-sized in the sample. The V call is TRBV2, the J call TRBJ2-5, with D uncertain. The V gene's germline CDR1 is SNHLY and CDR2 FYNNEI. The CDR3 totals 13 residues. V was shortened by 2 bases and J by 0 bases, with 4 bases between the two germline ends. CDR3 region: CASSELDQETQYF. CDR3 nucleotides: TGTGCCAGCAGTGAACTCGACCAAGAGACCCAGTACTTC.

This chain links TRBV6-6 with TRBJ1-6, with D possibly matching TRBD1 (6 bases). CDR3 size: 14 residues. Trimming removed 1 base from V and 6 bases from J, with 7 bases in between. Germline CDR1 MNHNY, CDR2 SVGAGI (reference sequence). CDR3 loop: CASSYLQGNSPLHF. DNA for the CDR3: TGTGCCAGCAGTTACTTACAGGGTAATTCACCCCTCCACTTT.

The chain uses TRBV19 and TRBJ2-5, with D possibly TRBD1 on 5 matching bases. The CDR3 spans 14 residues. Trimming pared 6 bases from V and 0 bases from J, leaving 11 bases between. The germline V gene has CDR1 LNHDA and CDR2 SQIVND (reference sequence). The CDR3 DNA reads as TGTGCCAGTAGCCTCCAGGGTTACCAAGAGACCCAGTACTTC. It translates to CASSLQGYQETQYF.

The CDR3: CSVEGGTANYGYTF. CDR3 nucleotides: TGCAGCGTTGAAGGGGGTACAGCCAACTATGGCTACACCTTC. The rearrangement joins TRBV29-1 to TRBJ1-2; D is ambiguous. The CDR3 runs 14 residues. Germline CDR1 reads SQVTM; CDR2 reads ANQGSEA. The V end was cut by 1 base, the J end by 2 bases, with 11 bases between.

The V gene is TRBV6-6, the J gene TRBJ2-7, with D possibly being TRBD1 (5 bases). The germline V gene encodes CDR1 MNHNY and CDR2 SVGAGI (reference sequence). V lost 8 bases and J 1 base, leaving 18 bases between the germline ends. This CDR3 region has 15 residues. This CDR3 is CASSPRQGNSYEQYF. In DNA, the CDR3 is TGTGCCAGCTCTCCCCGGCAGGGCAATTCCTACGAGCAGTACTTC.

The chain links TRBV4-1 to TRBJ2-7, with D possibly being TRBD1 (6 bases). Trimming left V 3 bases short and J 4 bases short, with 22 bases between. Germline V lookup: CDR1 MGHRA, CDR2 YSYEKL. The CDR3 length is 17 residues. The CDR3 DNA is TGCGCCAGCAGCCATGAAACGACGACAGGAAACTCGTACGAGCAGTACTTC. Protein: CASSHETTTGNSYEQYF.

The rearrangement joins TRBV29-1 to TRBJ2-7; 7 nucleotides agree with TRBD1. The CDR3 extends over 13 amino acids. CDR1 SQVTM and CDR2 ANQGSEA come from the germline V gene. The trim removed 6 bases at V and 2 bases at J, leaving 7 bases unmatched. The DNA of the CDR3 is TGCAGCGTCTGGGGACAGAAAGCCTACGAGCAGTACTTC. Encoded protein: CSVWGQKAYEQYF.

The genes are TRBV30 and TRBJ1-2, with TRBD1 matching 8 bases. With 5 bases clipped from V and 8 bases from J, the junction kept 13 bases outside the gene matches. Germline lookup yields CDR1 GTSNPN and CDR2 SVGIG (reference sequence). This CDR3 is built from 14 residues. In DNA form, the CDR3 reads TGTGCCTGGGCAGCAGGGGGCGCCTCGGGGGGCTACACCTTC. As protein: CAWAAGGASGGYTF.

The chain recombines TRBV6-5 with TRBJ2-3; the D gene is possibly TRBD2 (5 bases). CDR3 length: 12 amino acids. Trimming cost V 6 bases and J 4 bases, with 8 bases left between them. Germline CDR1 is MNHEY and CDR2 is SVGAGI. CDR3: CASRGSADTQYF. CDR3 coding DNA: TGTGCCAGCAGGGGGAGCGCAGATACGCAGTATTTT.

The chain carries TRBV2 and TRBJ2-3; perhaps TRBD2 as D (6 bases). Germline V gives CDR1 SNHLY, CDR2 FYNNEI. Trimming cost V 4 bases and J 3 bases, with 14 bases left between them. The CDR3 has 15 amino acids. CDR3 DNA: TGTGCCAGCAGTGGCCGGGACTCAACAACAGATACGCAGTATTTT. It translates to CASSGRDSTTDTQYF.

The chain carries TRBV4-1 and TRBJ1-2, with 9 bases fitting TRBD1. CDR1 MGHRA and CDR2 YSYEKL come from the germline V gene. The CDR3 is 16 amino acids. Trimming cost V 3 bases and J 8 bases; bases outside gene matches: 13. The CDR3 protein is CASSQDPSTGGRGYTF. The CDR3, as DNA: TGCGCCAGCAGCCAGGACCCATCCACAGGGGGCCGAGGCTACACCTTC.

A few counts support this clone. A read error may produce the germline difference seen at one junction end. This rearrangement joins TRBV7-9 to TRBJ2-7; D remains ambiguous. The germline V gene has CDR1 SEHNR and CDR2 FQNEAQ (reference sequence). The CDR3 has 12 amino acids. The CDR3 region is CASSALPPQWNF. The CDR3 DNA reads TGTGCCAGCAGCGCCCTCCCCCCACAGTGGAACTTC.

The genes are TRBV4-1 and TRBJ2-1, with 12 nucleotides matching TRBD2. The CDR3 sequence is 16 residues long. V lost 6 bases and J lost 5; bases outside the gene matches: 8. Germline V gene lookup returns CDR1 MGHRA and CDR2 YSYEKL. CDR3 sequence: CASSRAGLAGNNEQFF. DNA for the CDR3: TGCGCCAGCAGTCGGGCTGGACTAGCGGGGAACAATGAGCAGTTCTTC.

The chain recombines TRBV29-1 with TRBJ1-2, with unresolved D. The CDR3 sequence is 13 residues long. V shed 7 bases and J shed 1 base, with 13 bases lying between them. Germline values: CDR1 SQVTM, CDR2 ANQGSEA. The CDR3 region has the DNA TGCAGCGCCCGGGAAGACCTTAACTATGGCTACACCTTC. Its protein is CSAREDLNYGYTF.

Details on this clone: The same CDR3 can be traced to other DNA sequences in this sample. This chain uses TRBV30 with TRBJ2-3, with D possibly matching TRBD2 (6 bases). V lost 0 bases and J 6 bases, leaving 10 bases between the germline ends. This CDR3 region has 13 residues. Germline V gene lookup returns CDR1 GTSNPN and CDR2 SVGIG (reference sequence). The CDR3: CAWSVKGTDTQYF. CDR3 nucleotides: TGTGCCTGGAGTGTAAAGGGGACTGATACGCAGTATTTT.